This entry describes one T cell receptor beta chain. These data are taken from a study of blood T cell repertoires in COVID-19. TCRdb's copy holds only in-frame clones and misses some; the assay was immunoSEQ multiplex PCR. This table has 350,000 to 400,000 clones, 80% to 90% appearing once. V lost 2 bases and J lost 8, with 15 bases in between. Per the germline V gene, CDR1 is SGHTA and CDR2 is FQGNSA. This CDR3 comprises 15 residues. The sample was PBMCs or T cells enriched from blood (not recorded which). This receptor was obtained from a man younger than 35 who had recovered from COVID-19. V is TRBV7-2 and J is TRBJ1-4; D might be TRBD1 (6 bases). The CDR3 DNA sequence: TGTGCCAGCAGCTTAAATGGGGGCGCCGACGAAAAACTGTTTTTT. Protein sequence: CASSLNGGADEKLFF.